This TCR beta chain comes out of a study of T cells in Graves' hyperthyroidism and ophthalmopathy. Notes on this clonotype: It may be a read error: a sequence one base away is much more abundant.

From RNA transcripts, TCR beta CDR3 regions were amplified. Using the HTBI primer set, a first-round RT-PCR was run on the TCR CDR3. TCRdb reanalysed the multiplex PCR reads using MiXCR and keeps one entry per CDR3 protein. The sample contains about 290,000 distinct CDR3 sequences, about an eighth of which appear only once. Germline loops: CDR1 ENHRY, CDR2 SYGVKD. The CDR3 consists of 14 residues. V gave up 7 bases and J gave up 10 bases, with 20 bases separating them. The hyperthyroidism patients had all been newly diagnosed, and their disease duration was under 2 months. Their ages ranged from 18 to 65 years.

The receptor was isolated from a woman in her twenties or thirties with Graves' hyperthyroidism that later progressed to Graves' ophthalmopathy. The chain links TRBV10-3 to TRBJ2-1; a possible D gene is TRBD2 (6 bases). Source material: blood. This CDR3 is CAITRGSTGEEQFF. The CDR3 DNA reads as TGTGCCATCACAAGGGGTTCGACGGGAGAGGAGCAGTTCTTC.